One TCR beta chain is described in this entry. The table came from immunoSEQ multiplex PCR; TCRdb's copy has only in-frame clones and leaves some out. The sample carries some 500,000 clones, about 96% recorded once. This specimen belongs to a study of shared clonotypes between healthy human individuals. CDR1 and CDR2 from the germline V gene are GTSNPN and SVGIG (reference sequence). The V end was cut by 2 bases, the J end by 8 bases, with 6 bases between. The CDR3 spans 11 residues. V is TRBV30 and J is TRBJ1-4; the D is unclear. This sequence was found in a woman aged 25 to 45 in good health. Sequenced: naive CD4+ T cells sorted from blood. Subset specified: CD45RA+ positively selected. The CDR3 spells CAWSPGEKLFF. The CDR3 DNA reads TGTGCCTGGAGTCCCGGGGAAAAACTGTTTTTT.